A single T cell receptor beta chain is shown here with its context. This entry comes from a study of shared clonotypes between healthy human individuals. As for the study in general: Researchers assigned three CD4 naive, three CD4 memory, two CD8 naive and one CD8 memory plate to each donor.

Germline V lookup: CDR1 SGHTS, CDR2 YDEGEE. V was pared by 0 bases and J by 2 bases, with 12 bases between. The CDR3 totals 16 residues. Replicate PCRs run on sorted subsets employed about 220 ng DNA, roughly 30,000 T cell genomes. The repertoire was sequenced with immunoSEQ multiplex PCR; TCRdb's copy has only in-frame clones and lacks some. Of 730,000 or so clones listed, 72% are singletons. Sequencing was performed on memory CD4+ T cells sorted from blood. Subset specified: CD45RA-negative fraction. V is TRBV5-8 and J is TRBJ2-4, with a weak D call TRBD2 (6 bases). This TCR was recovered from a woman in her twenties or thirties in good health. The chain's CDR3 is CASSLGREASKNIQYF. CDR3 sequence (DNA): TGTGCCAGCAGCTTGGGCAGGGAGGCGTCCAAAAACATTCAGTACTTC.